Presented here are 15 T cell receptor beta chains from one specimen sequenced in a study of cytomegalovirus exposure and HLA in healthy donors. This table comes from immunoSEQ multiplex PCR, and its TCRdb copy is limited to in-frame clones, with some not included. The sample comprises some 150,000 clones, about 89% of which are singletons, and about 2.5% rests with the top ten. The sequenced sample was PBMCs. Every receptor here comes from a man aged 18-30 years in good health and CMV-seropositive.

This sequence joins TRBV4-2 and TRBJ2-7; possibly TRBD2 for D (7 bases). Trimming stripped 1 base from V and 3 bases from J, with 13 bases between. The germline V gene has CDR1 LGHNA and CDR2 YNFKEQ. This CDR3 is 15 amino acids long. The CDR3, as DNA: TGTGCCAGCAGCCAAGGGGGGGAGGGGGGCTACGAGCAGTACTTC. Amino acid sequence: CASSQGGEGGYEQYF.

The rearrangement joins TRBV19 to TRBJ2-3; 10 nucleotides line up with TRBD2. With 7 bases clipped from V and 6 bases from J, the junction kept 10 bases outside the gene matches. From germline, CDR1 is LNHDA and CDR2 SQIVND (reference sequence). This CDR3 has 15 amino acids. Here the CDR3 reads CASKEREGPGDTQYF. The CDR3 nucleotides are TGTGCCAGTAAAGAGCGGGAGGGCCCTGGGGATACGCAGTATTTT.

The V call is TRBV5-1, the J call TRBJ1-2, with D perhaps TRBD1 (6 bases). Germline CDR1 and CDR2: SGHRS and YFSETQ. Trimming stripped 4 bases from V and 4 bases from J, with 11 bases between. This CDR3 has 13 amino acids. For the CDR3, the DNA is TGCGCCAGCAGCCCAGGACAGTCCTATGGCTACACCTTC. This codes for CASSPGQSYGYTF.

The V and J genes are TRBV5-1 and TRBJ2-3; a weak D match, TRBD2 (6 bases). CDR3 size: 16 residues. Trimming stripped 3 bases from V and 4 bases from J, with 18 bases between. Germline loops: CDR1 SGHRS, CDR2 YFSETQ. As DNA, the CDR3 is TGCGCCAGCAGCTCAACGGGGGTAGCAAGGTCAGATACGCAGTATTTT. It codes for CASSSTGVARSDTQYF.

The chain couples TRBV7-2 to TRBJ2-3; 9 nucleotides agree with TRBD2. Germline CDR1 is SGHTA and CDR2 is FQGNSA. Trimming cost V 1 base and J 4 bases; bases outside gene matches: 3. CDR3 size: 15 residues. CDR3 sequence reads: CASSLVAGVPDTQYF. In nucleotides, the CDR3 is TGTGCCAGCAGCTTAGTAGCGGGAGTCCCAGATACGCAGTATTTT.

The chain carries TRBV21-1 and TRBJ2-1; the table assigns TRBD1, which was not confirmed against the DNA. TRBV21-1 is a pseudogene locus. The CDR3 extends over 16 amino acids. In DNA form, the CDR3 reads TGTGCCAGCAGCAAAAGAGTCGGGACAGGGAAGCATGAGCAGTTCTTC. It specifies CASSKRVGTGKHEQFF.

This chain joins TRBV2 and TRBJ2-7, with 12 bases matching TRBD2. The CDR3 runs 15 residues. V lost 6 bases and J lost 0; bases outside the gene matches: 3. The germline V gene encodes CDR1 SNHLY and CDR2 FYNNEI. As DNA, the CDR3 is TGTGCCAGCAGGGAACTAGCGGGAGGCTCCTACGAGCAGTACTTC. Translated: CASRELAGGSYEQYF.

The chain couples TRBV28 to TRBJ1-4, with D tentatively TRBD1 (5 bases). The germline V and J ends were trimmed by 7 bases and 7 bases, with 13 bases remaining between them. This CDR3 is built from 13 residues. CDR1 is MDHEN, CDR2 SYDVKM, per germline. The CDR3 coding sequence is TGTGCCAGCAACGGGGGGGTTTCTGAAAAACTGTTTTTT. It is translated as CASNGGVSEKLFF.

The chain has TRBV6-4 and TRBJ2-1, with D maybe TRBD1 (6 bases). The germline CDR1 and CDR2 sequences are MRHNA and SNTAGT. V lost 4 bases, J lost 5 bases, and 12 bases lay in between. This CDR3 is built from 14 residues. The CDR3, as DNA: TGTGCCAGCAGTGGTCAGGGGTACGACAATGAGCAGTTCTTC. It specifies CASSGQGYDNEQFF.

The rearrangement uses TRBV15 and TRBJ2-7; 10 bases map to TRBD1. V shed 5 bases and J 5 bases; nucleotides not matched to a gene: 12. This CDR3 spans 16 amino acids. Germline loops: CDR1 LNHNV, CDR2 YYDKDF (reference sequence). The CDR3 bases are TGTGCCACCAGCGGACCTGGGGGACAGGGGTATGACGAGCAGTACTTC. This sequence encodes CATSGPGGQGYDEQYF.

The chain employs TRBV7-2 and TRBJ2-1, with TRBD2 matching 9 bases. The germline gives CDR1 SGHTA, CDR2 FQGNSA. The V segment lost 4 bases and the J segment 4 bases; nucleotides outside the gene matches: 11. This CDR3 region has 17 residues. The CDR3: CASSSRGLAGSYNEQFF. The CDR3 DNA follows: TGTGCCAGCAGCTCCCGGGGGCTAGCGGGATCGTACAATGAGCAGTTCTTC.

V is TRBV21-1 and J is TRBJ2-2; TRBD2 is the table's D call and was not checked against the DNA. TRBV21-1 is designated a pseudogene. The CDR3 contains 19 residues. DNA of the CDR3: TGTGCCAGCAGCAAAGCGCAACTAGCGGGAGGTATGAACACCGGGGAGCTGTTTTTT. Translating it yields CASSKAQLAGGMNTGELFF.

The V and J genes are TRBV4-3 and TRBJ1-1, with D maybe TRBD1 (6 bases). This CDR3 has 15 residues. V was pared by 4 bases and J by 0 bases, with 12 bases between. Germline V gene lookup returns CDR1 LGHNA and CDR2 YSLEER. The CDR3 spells CASSPRQAMNTEAFF. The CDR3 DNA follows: TGCGCCAGCAGCCCCCGACAGGCGATGAACACTGAAGCTTTCTTT.

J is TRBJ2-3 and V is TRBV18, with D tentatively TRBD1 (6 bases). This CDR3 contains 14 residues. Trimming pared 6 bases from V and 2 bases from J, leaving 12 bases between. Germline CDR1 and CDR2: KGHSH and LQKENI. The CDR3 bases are TGTGCCAGCTCCTACAGGGTGAACACAGATACGCAGTATTTT. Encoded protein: CASSYRVNTDTQYF.

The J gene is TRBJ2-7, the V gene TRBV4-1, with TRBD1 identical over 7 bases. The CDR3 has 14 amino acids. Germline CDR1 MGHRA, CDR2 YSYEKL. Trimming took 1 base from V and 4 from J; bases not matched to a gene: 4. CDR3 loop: CASSQVTGLYEQYF. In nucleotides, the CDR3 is TGCGCCAGCAGCCAAGTGACAGGGTTATACGAGCAGTACTTC.